These 13 T cell receptor beta chains originate from one sample sequenced in a study of early T cells in non-severe SARS-CoV-2 infection. In TCRdb, the 5' RACE reads were re-called with MiXCR into one record per CDR3 protein. This sample has 71,000 or so distinct CDR3 sequences, with around 15% found just once. Sequencing was performed on whole blood. The receptors stem from an adult who was a healthcare worker with PCR-confirmed SARS-CoV-2 infection or an uninfected control (not recorded which).

Remarks on this clonotype: One junction end does not reproduce the germline sequence, and a read error may be involved. The V call is TRBV20-1, the J call TRBJ2-7, with unresolved D. Germline values: CDR1 DFQATT, CDR2 SNEGSKA (reference sequence). CDR3 length: 14 residues. The CDR3 DNA follows: TGCAGTGCTAGTAACGCCTGGACCTCCCACGAGCAGTACTTC. Amino acid sequence: CSASNAWTSHEQYF.

This clonotype has a handful of counts. The chain uses TRBV6-5 and TRBJ1-1, with a tentative D call TRBD1 (5 bases). Trimming took 2 bases from V and 7 from J, leaving 11 bases between them. This CDR3 spans 13 amino acids. Germline CDR1 MNHEY, CDR2 SVGAGI. CDR3 sequence (DNA): TGTGCCAGCAGTTACGACAGAGGAAATGAAGCTTTCTTT. Encoded protein: CASSYDRGNEAFF.

The chain employs TRBV7-2 and TRBJ2-3; tentatively, D is TRBD2 (6 bases). The CDR3 spans 14 residues. Germline CDR1 and CDR2: SGHTA and FQGNSA. V lost 3 bases and J 1 base, leaving 8 bases between the germline ends. The CDR3 spells CASSFGGGTDTQYF. In DNA, the CDR3 is TGTGCCAGCAGCTTTGGCGGGGGCACAGATACGCAGTATTTT.

The genes are TRBV28 and TRBJ1-6, with 9 positions matching TRBD1. Unmatched junction bases numbered 2, after V lost 8 bases and J lost 6 bases. CDR3 size: 13 residues. The germline V gene encodes CDR1 MDHEN and CDR2 SYDVKM. The chain's CDR3 is CASRDRANSPLHF. DNA for the CDR3: TGTGCCAGCCGGGACAGGGCTAATTCACCCCTCCACTTT.

The rearrangement links TRBV28 to TRBJ2-1, with D perhaps matching TRBD1 (5 bases). Trimming shortened V by 2 bases and J by 3 bases, and 11 bases separated the two germline ends. Germline-derived CDR1 and CDR2 are MDHEN and SYDVKM. This CDR3 is built from 15 residues. In DNA, the CDR3 is TGTGCCAGCAGTTTAAGTGGGCAGGGCTACAATGAGCAGTTCTTC. Translating it yields CASSLSGQGYNEQFF.

This clonotype has only a few counts. V usage is TRBV9 and J usage is TRBJ2-3; no definite D call. The CDR3 is 15 amino acids. With 2 bases removed from V and 2 bases from J, the gap between germline ends came to 12 bases. Germline CDR1 and CDR2: SGDLS and YYNGEE. For the CDR3, the DNA is TGTGCCAGCAGCGTTTACCTCGACTTCACAGATACGCAGTATTTT. Translating gives CASSVYLDFTDTQYF.

The V gene is TRBV28, the J gene TRBJ2-4, with 10 bases matching TRBD1. This CDR3 region has 15 residues. Unmatched junction bases numbered 3, after V lost 0 bases and J lost 7 bases. Germline CDR1 MDHEN, CDR2 SYDVKM. The chain's CDR3 is CASSLWGTGENIQYF. In DNA, the CDR3 is TGTGCCAGCAGTTTATGGGGGACAGGGGAGAACATTCAGTACTTC.

This clonotype was seen many times. Relative to the germline gene, one junction end is altered; a read error may explain this. The rearrangement uses TRBV5-4 and TRBJ2-6, with a weak D call TRBD1 (5 bases). Germline CDR1 reads SGHNT; CDR2 reads YYREEE (reference sequence). The CDR3 loop spans 17 amino acids. The CDR3 bases are TGTGCCAGCAGCTTGACTGGAGCCTTCTCTGGGGCCAACGTCCTGATTTTC. This codes for CASSLTGAFSGANVLIF.

In its sample, this clonotype was seen a few times. The genes are TRBV27 and TRBJ2-5; no definite D call. The CDR3 is made up of 13 amino acids. The germline V gene encodes CDR1 MNHEY and CDR2 SMNVEV (reference sequence). Trimming took off 2 bases at V and 1 base at J, with 5 bases between the two ends. The CDR3 loop reads CASSLQVQETQYF. The CDR3 nucleotides are TGTGCCAGCAGTTTACAGGTCCAAGAGACCCAGTACTTC.

The V gene is TRBV5-1, the J gene TRBJ1-1, with TRBD1 identical over 9 bases. The V and J ends lost 2 bases and 2 bases, in that order; junction bases with no gene match: 4. Germline V gene sequence: CDR1 SGHRS, CDR2 YFSETQ. This CDR3 comprises 15 residues. CDR3 amino acids: CASSFTGGSNTEAFF. DNA for the CDR3: TGCGCCAGCAGCTTCACAGGGGGCTCCAACACTGAAGCTTTCTTT.

The chain uses TRBV12-3 or TRBV12-4 and TRBJ1-5; the D gene is possibly TRBD1 (6 bases). There are 15 residues in the CDR3. With 1 base removed from V and 4 bases from J, the gap between germline ends came to 11 bases. The CDR3 is CASSLGTAGNQPQHF. DNA for the CDR3: TGTGCCAGCAGTTTAGGGACAGCGGGAAATCAGCCCCAGCATTTT.

This chain links TRBV20-1 with TRBJ1-2; no reliable D call. Germline V gene lookup returns CDR1 DFQATT and CDR2 SNEGSKA (reference sequence). V shed 3 bases and J shed 4 bases, with 12 bases lying between them. The CDR3 has 13 residues. The CDR3 is CSARPRSGYGYTF. The DNA of the CDR3 is TGCAGTGCTAGGCCCAGGTCAGGCTATGGCTACACCTTC.

The V and J genes are TRBV6-5 and TRBJ2-4; 7 bases are shared with TRBD1. This CDR3 has 13 residues. The germline V gene encodes CDR1 MNHEY and CDR2 SVGAGI. The J segment lost 9 bases and the V segment lost 5 bases, leaving 7 bases of the junction unmatched. The CDR3, as DNA: TGTGCCAGCAGTACGACAGGGTATGGCATTCAGTACTTC. Translated: CASSTTGYGIQYF.